This TCR beta chain was observed in a study of naive and memory T cell subsets. Germline V CDR1 and CDR2: MDHEN, SYDVKM. V was clipped by 6 bases and J by 4 bases; unmatched bases: 9. The CDR3 runs to 15 residues. This clonotype was picked up a small number of times. What it binds is not known. General study points: No ground truth validated the naive and memory repertoire findings.

Both TRBC1 and TRBC2 were covered by a beta constant-region primer of two equimolar oligonucleotides. Ligation attached a single-stranded oligonucleotide with a 12-nucleotide UMI and the SP2 primer to the cDNA 3' end. TCRdb recomputed calls from the UMI-ligation and nested PCR reads with MiXCR, one row per CDR3 protein. The repertoire holds around 160,000 distinct CDR3 sequences, with over 15% as singletons. The clonotype was recovered from a human donor in good health. V and J are TRBV28 and TRBJ2-1; 7 bases align to TRBD2. The specimen sequenced was naive CD4+ T cells from blood. The CDR3 here is CASRPAGEGYNEQFF. CDR3 sequence (DNA): TGTGCCAGCAGACCTGCGGGAGAGGGGTACAATGAGCAGTTCTTC.